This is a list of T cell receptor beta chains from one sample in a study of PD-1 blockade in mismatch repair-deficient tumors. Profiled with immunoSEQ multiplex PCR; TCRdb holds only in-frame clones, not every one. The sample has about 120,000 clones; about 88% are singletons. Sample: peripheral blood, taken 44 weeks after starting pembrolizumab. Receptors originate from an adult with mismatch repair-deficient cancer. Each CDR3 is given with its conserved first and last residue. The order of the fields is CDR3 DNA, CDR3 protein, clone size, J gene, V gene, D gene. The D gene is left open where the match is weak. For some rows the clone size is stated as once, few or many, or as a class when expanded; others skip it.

TGTGCCAGCAGCGATAAAGGAGGAACCTACAATGAGCAGTTCTTC CASSDKGGTYNEQFF NA TRBJ2-1 TRBV9 NA
TGCAGCGTTGGCGAACTAGCGGAAGAGACCCAGTACTTC CSVGELAEETQYF NA TRBJ2-5 TRBV29-1 TRBD2
TGCAGCGCAACTAGCGGCTCTTTTAATGAGCAGTTCTTC CSATSGSFNEQFF once TRBJ2-1 TRBV29-1 TRBD2
TGCGCCAGCAGCCAAGATCGCGACAGCCAGAACTATGGCTACACCTTC CASSQDRDSQNYGYTF NA TRBJ1-2 TRBV4-1 NA
TGTGCCAGTAGTGCGGGGGACCGCTACGAGCAGTACTTC CASSAGDRYEQYF few TRBJ2-7 TRBV19 TRBD2
TGTGCCAGTAGTCCAGGGGGCAACGAGCAGTACTTC CASSPGGNEQYF few TRBJ2-7 TRBV19 TRBD1
TGTGCCAGCAGGATTTTAACCACAGGGGAAGAGCAGTACTTC CASRILTTGEEQYF NA TRBJ2-7 TRBV27 TRBD1
TGCGCCAGCATTGTTGGCAATCAGCCCCAGCATTTT CASIVGNQPQHF few TRBJ1-5 TRBV23-1 NA
TGTGCCAGCAGAAACCACAGGGGGGATTATGGCTACACCTTC CASRNHRGDYGYTF NA TRBJ1-2 TRBV6-1 TRBD1
TGTGCCAGCAGCTCCCGGGGGGGCACTGAAGCTTTCTTT CASSSRGGTEAFF NA TRBJ1-1 TRBV6-1 NA
TGTGCCAGCAGTTTACTCGGGACTAGCGGGATTCGCGAGCAGTACTTC CASSLLGTSGIREQYF NA TRBJ2-7 TRBV27 TRBD2
TGTGCCAGCAGTTTCCCGGGACAGGGTTCGACCGGGGAGCTGTTTTTT CASSFPGQGSTGELFF NA TRBJ2-2 TRBV28 TRBD1
TGTGCCAGCAGGGGAGACTATGGCTACACCTTC CASRGDYGYTF few TRBJ1-2 TRBV6-5 NA
TGCGCCAGCAGCTTGAACACAGATACGCAGTATTTT CASSLNTDTQYF NA TRBJ2-3 TRBV5-1 NA
TGTGCCAGCAGCTTAGCGAGTGCAGGGAGCGCTCAGCCCCAGCATTTT CASSLASAGSAQPQHF NA TRBJ1-5 TRBV7-9 NA
TGTGCCACAAGGACGCTTGGAGATGAGCAGTTCTTC CATRTLGDEQFF NA TRBJ2-1 TRBV6-1 NA
TGTGCCAGCAGCGTGACAGGGAACACCGGGGAGCTGTTTTTT CASSVTGNTGELFF NA TRBJ2-2 TRBV6-5 NA
TGCAGCGTTTACTTGAGGCGGGAGGGCTACAATGAGCAGTTCTTC CSVYLRREGYNEQFF NA TRBJ2-1 TRBV29-1 TRBD2
TGTGCCAGCAGAGGACTAGTAGCTGAGCAGTTCTTC CASRGLVAEQFF NA TRBJ2-1 TRBV2 TRBD2
TGTGCCAGCAGCCCAAGCCACAGGGGAGAGTACACTGAAGCTTTCTTT CASSPSHRGEYTEAFF NA TRBJ1-1 TRBV9 TRBD1
TGTGCCTGGGCACAGGGGTTGATCCGGGTAGCTTTCTTT CAWAQGLIRVAFF NA TRBJ1-1 TRBV30 TRBD1
TGTGCCAGCTCACCAGCGAGACAGGGGGGCGAGCAGTACTTC CASSPARQGGEQYF NA TRBJ2-7 TRBV18 TRBD1
TGTGCCAGCAGCCGACTGATCACAGATACGCAGTATTTT CASSRLITDTQYF once TRBJ2-3 TRBV6-5 NA
TGCGCCAGCAGCTGGGGGACTCAAACCTACAATGAGCAGTTCTTC CASSWGTQTYNEQFF NA TRBJ2-1 TRBV5-1 NA
TGTGCCAGCAGCTTGCTCCTGGCGGGAGGGGCCGGGGAGCTGTTTTTT CASSLLLAGGAGELFF NA TRBJ2-2 TRBV7-9 TRBD2
TGTGCCAGCAGCTTAGTTAAGACAGAAGAGACCCAGTACTTC CASSLVKTEETQYF NA TRBJ2-5 TRBV11-2 NA
TGTGCCAGTAGTATCCCTTGGGGGACCGGGGAGCTGTTTTTT CASSIPWGTGELFF NA TRBJ2-2 TRBV19 NA
TGTGCCAGCAGCTTATTCTCAGGCCCCTCCTACGAGCAGTACTTC CASSLFSGPSYEQYF NA TRBJ2-7 TRBV5-4 NA
TGTGCCAGCAGCACAGGGGGCGGGACTGAAGCTTTCTTT CASSTGGGTEAFF NA TRBJ1-1 TRBV7-2 TRBD1
TGCGCCAGCAGCCAAGCCACCAGCGGGAGGGTTCGCTCCTACAATGAGCAGTTCTTC CASSQATSGRVRSYNEQFF NA TRBJ2-1 TRBV4-1 TRBD2
TGTGCCAGCAGCTTTAGTTCCCTCGGAGGGACCTCTGAAGCTTTCTTT CASSFSSLGGTSEAFF NA TRBJ1-1 TRBV11-3 NA
TGCAGCGTTCCTTGGACAGGGGCAGGAGAGACCCAGTACTTC CSVPWTGAGETQYF NA TRBJ2-5 TRBV29-1 TRBD1
TGTGCCAGCAGTTTGACAGGGGTCTATGGCTACACCTTC CASSLTGVYGYTF NA TRBJ1-2 TRBV28 TRBD1
TGTGCCAGCAGCCAAGTTTCGACAGGCCTTGGGTACGAGCAGTACTTC CASSQVSTGLGYEQYF NA TRBJ2-7 TRBV14 NA
TGTGCCTGGAAAAACTCGCTGAGCACAGATACGCAGTATTTT CAWKNSLSTDTQYF once TRBJ2-3 TRBV30 NA
TGTGCCAGCAGCCCCAGAGGGAAGAGAAACACCATATATTTT CASSPRGKRNTIYF NA TRBJ1-3 TRBV13 NA
TGTGCCAGCAGTTCGGTTAGGGGGTCGGTCTACGAGCAGTACTTC CASSSVRGSVYEQYF NA TRBJ2-7 TRBV28 NA
TGTGCCAGCAGCCCCGCCAGAAGCGGGATCACAGATACGCAGTATTTT CASSPARSGITDTQYF NA TRBJ2-3 TRBV7-9 TRBD2
TGTGCCAGCAGTTCCGGATTGGGGGGAAGAGTTGGGGAGACCCAGTACTTC CASSSGLGGRVGETQYF NA TRBJ2-5 TRBV28 NA
TGTGCCAGCAGTGAAATGTACAGGTTCGATCAGCCCCAGCATTTT CASSEMYRFDQPQHF once TRBJ1-5 TRBV2 NA
TGCGCCAGCAGCACCGACAGGGTAGAGCAGTACTTC CASSTDRVEQYF NA TRBJ2-7 TRBV5-1 TRBD1
TGTGCCAGCAGCCTCAGACAGGGGGCAGAGGATACGCAGTATTTT CASSLRQGAEDTQYF NA TRBJ2-3 TRBV11-3 TRBD1
TGTGCCAGCAGCGGCCGGGACTCCTTGTCCGGGGAGCTGTTTTTT CASSGRDSLSGELFF few TRBJ2-2 TRBV11-2 NA
TGTGCCAGTAGTAAAGGACAGCTATCTTACGAGCAGTACTTC CASSKGQLSYEQYF NA TRBJ2-7 TRBV19 NA
TGTGCCGTACGTTCTCCGGCGGCTGAAGCTTTCTTT CAVRSPAAEAFF NA TRBJ1-1 TRBV7-9 NA
TGCGCCAGCAGCCAAGACCCCAGGGTAGCCGATACGCAGTATTTT CASSQDPRVADTQYF NA TRBJ2-3 TRBV4-3 NA
TGTGCCAGCAGCTTAGCTTCTGCGGGAGGTCCAGATACGCAGTATTTT CASSLASAGGPDTQYF once TRBJ2-3 TRBV11-3 TRBD2
TGTGCCAGCAGCGTAGAGGTCAGCAAAGAGACCCAGTACTTC CASSVEVSKETQYF NA TRBJ2-5 TRBV9 NA
TGTGCCAGCAGCCCCCGACTAGGAGGGCCCTACGAGCAGTACTTC CASSPRLGGPYEQYF NA TRBJ2-7 TRBV4-2 NA
TGTGCCAGCAGACCGACTAGCGGGGGCACAGATACGCAGTATTTT CASRPTSGGTDTQYF NA TRBJ2-3 TRBV28 TRBD2
TGTGCCAGCAGCTCAGGGGAAAGTGAGCAGTTCTTC CASSSGESEQFF NA TRBJ2-1 TRBV11-3 NA
TGCGCCAGCAGCCCAACTAGCGGGAGTATAACCGGGGAGCTGTTTTTT CASSPTSGSITGELFF NA TRBJ2-2 TRBV5-1 TRBD2
TGTGCCAGCAGCTTAGGCGGGATTTACGAGCAGTACTTC CASSLGGIYEQYF NA TRBJ2-7 TRBV7-9 NA